This T cell receptor beta chain was profiled in a study of T cell changes during pregnancy in multiple sclerosis. This clone was picked up one time. Libraries were prepared by immunoSEQ multiplex PCR; TCRdb keeps only in-frame clonotypes and omits some of them. The table records around 97,000 clones, around 91% of them present only once. The CDR3 totals 15 residues. Germline assignment: CDR1 SEHNR and CDR2 FQNEAQ (reference sequence). Trimming shortened V by 6 bases and J by 3 bases, and 15 bases separated the two germline ends. This TCR came from a female donor with multiple sclerosis, enrolled in a pregnancy study. The input for sequencing was peripheral blood, taken after pregnancy. This chain connects TRBV7-9 to TRBJ2-1; no clear D. The CDR3 sequence is CASSPEGVFYNEQFF. CDR3 bases: TGTGCCAGCAGTCCGGAAGGAGTTTTCTACAATGAGCAGTTCTTC.